This T cell receptor (beta chain) appears in the sequencing data of a study of Ad26.COV2.S vaccination and SARS-CoV-2 variants. The method was immunoSEQ multiplex PCR; TCRdb's version includes in-frame clones alone and lacks a portion of them. The table records 40,000 to 55,000 clones, roughly 83% of them present only once. In germline, CDR1 is GTSNPN, CDR2 SVGIG (reference sequence). Trimming took off 4 bases at V and 8 bases at J, with 17 bases between the two ends. The length of the CDR3 is 14 residues. The TCR was taken from a human donor who had recovered from COVID-19. Sequenced here: peripheral blood, sampled after recovery from COVID-19. V gene TRBV30 combines with J gene TRBJ1-4, with unresolved D. The CDR3 coding sequence is TGTGCCTGGACCCCCAGAGCCCAACGGGAAAAACTGTTTTTT. Translating it yields CAWTPRAQREKLFF.